These 31 T cell receptor beta chains came from one sample sequenced in a study of blood T cell repertoires in COVID-19. The protocol was immunoSEQ multiplex PCR, while the TCRdb copy is restricted to in-frame clones and leaves out a portion. The sample carries about 190,000 clones, 70% to 90% recorded once. Sequencing used peripheral blood. The receptor set was obtained from a woman over 75 with acute or convalescent COVID-19.

The chain is built from TRBV19 and TRBJ1-4, with 11 bases aligning to TRBD1. The CDR3 has 17 residues. The V and J ends lost 5 bases and 7 bases, in that order; junction bases with no gene match: 12. CDR1 is LNHDA and CDR2 is SQIVND in the germline V gene (reference sequence). The CDR3 reads CASSFGQGARLSEKLFF. The CDR3 DNA follows: TGTGCCAGTAGTTTTGGACAGGGGGCTCGGTTGTCTGAAAAACTGTTTTTT.

The chain couples TRBV11-3 to TRBJ2-1; possibly TRBD2 for D (5 bases). V was trimmed by 4 bases and J by 6 bases, leaving 16 bases between them. CDR3 length: 15 residues. Per the germline V gene, CDR1 is SGHNT and CDR2 is YENEEA. In DNA form, the CDR3 reads TGTGCCAGCAGCTATAGCGCTTTAACGGTCAATGAGCAGTTCTTC. This translates into CASSYSALTVNEQFF.

J is TRBJ2-3 and V is TRBV7-8; 7 bases fit TRBD2. V was pared by 3 bases and J by 2 bases, with 2 bases of the junction left unmatched. This CDR3 contains 14 residues. Germline V CDR1 and CDR2: SGHVS, FQNEAQ. The CDR3 loop reads CASSLSGTTDTQYF. DNA for the CDR3: TGTGCCAGCAGCTTGAGCGGGACCACAGATACGCAGTATTTT.

The chain links TRBV6-6 to TRBJ2-2; 10 bases fit TRBD1. From germline, CDR1 is MNHNY and CDR2 SVGAGI (reference sequence). After removal of 6 bases from V and 1 base from J, the junction contained 2 bases not matched to a gene. The CDR3 has 15 residues. The CDR3: CASRWTGGNTGELFF. The CDR3 nucleotides are TGTGCCAGCAGGTGGACAGGGGGGAACACCGGGGAGCTGTTTTTT.

This chain joins TRBV5-1 and TRBJ2-1; D perhaps matches TRBD2 (5 bases). The germline V and J ends were trimmed by 1 base and 7 bases, with 15 bases remaining between them. This CDR3 spans 15 amino acids. Germline V gene sequence: CDR1 SGHRS, CDR2 YFSETQ. This CDR3 is CASSLFRTVGNEQFF. Here the CDR3 DNA reads TGCGCCAGCAGCTTGTTCCGGACTGTTGGGAATGAGCAGTTCTTC.

The chain carries TRBV19 and TRBJ1-1, with 7 bases lining up with TRBD1. The CDR3 is 14 residues long. V lost 7 bases to trimming and J lost 4 bases; unmatched junction nucleotides: 9. Germline CDR1 reads LNHDA; CDR2 reads SQIVND (reference sequence). The CDR3 here is CASTRQGLGTEAFF. CDR3 nucleotide sequence: TGTGCCAGTACAAGACAGGGCTTAGGCACTGAAGCTTTCTTT.

The V and J genes are TRBV7-9 and TRBJ2-1; tentatively, D is TRBD2 (5 bases). The CDR3 runs 15 residues. The V gene's germline CDR1 is SEHNR and CDR2 FQNEAQ (reference sequence). Trimming stripped 4 bases from V and 7 bases from J, with 17 bases between. This chain's CDR3 is CASSSTPRTLNEQFF. The CDR3 DNA sequence: TGTGCCAGCAGCTCTACCCCCCGGACTCTGAATGAGCAGTTCTTC. Together with reference TRBV7-9 and TRBJ2-1, the CDR3 gives the full variable domain: DTGVSQNPRHKITKRGQNVTFRCDPISEHNRLYWYRQTLGQGPEFLTYFQNEAQLEKSRLLSDRFSAERPKGSFSTLEIQRTEQGDSAMYLCASSSTPRTLNEQFFGPGTRLTVL.

The genes are TRBV6-5 and TRBJ1-1; TRBD1 is a possible D gene (6 bases). The CDR3 runs 14 residues. Germline assignment: CDR1 MNHEY and CDR2 SVGAGI. V lost 5 bases and J lost 11, with 21 bases in between. CDR3 protein: CASSLIRTVDEAFF. CDR3 in DNA: TGTGCCAGCAGTCTAATCAGGACAGTCGATGAGGCTTTCTTT.

The CDR3 DNA reads TGTGCCAGCAGTTTTATACGGGCGGTATCAGCGGAGACCTACGAGCAGTACTTC. As protein: CASSFIRAVSAETYEQYF. This chain uses TRBV27 with TRBJ2-7; tentative D call: TRBD2 (5 bases). Trimming took 3 bases from V and 2 from J, leaving 23 bases between them. The CDR3 contains 18 residues. Germline V CDR1 and CDR2: MNHEY, SMNVEV (reference sequence).

V usage is TRBV5-4 and J usage is TRBJ2-7; 10 bases fit TRBD2. Per the germline V gene, CDR1 is SGHNT and CDR2 is YYREEE (reference sequence). Losses at the gene ends were 0 bases for V and 2 bases for J; bases not matched to a gene: 2. This CDR3 is built from 15 residues. For the CDR3, the DNA is TGTGCCAGCAGCTTGGGTACTAGCGGGGCCTACGAGCAGTACTTC. It codes for CASSLGTSGAYEQYF. The variable domain in full, with the rest retrieved from reference TRBV5-4 and TRBJ2-7, is ETGVTQSPTHLIKTRGQQVTLRCSSQSGHNTVSWYQQALGQGPQFIFQYYREEENGRGNFPPRFSGLQFPNYSSELNVNALELDDSALYLCASSLGTSGAYEQYFGPGTRLTVT.

For this clone: Other DNA sequences in the sample encode the same CDR3. The rearrangement uses TRBV19 and TRBJ1-3; 7 positions agree with TRBD1. CDR1 and CDR2 from the germline V gene are LNHDA and SQIVND (reference sequence). CDR3 length: 14 amino acids. Germline trimming cut 1 base from V and 3 bases from J; bases unmatched to any gene: 0. The CDR3 sequence is CASSIGQGGNTIYF. The CDR3 bases are TGTGCCAGTAGTATAGGACAGGGTGGAAACACCATATATTTT.

Here the CDR3 reads CASSPPGAYTGELFF. For the CDR3, the DNA is TGTGCCAGCTCACCACCGGGAGCCTACACCGGGGAGCTGTTTTTT. V is TRBV18 and J is TRBJ2-2; D is perhaps TRBD2 (5 bases). This CDR3 is built from 15 residues. Germline values: CDR1 KGHSH, CDR2 LQKENI. With 0 bases removed from V and 3 bases from J, the gap between germline ends came to 8 bases.

The sample holds a few counts of this clone. The rearrangement uses TRBV28 and TRBJ1-4, with D unresolved. CDR1 is MDHEN, CDR2 SYDVKM, per germline. With 6 bases removed from V and 6 bases from J, the gap between germline ends came to 5 bases. The CDR3 extends over 11 amino acids. The CDR3 is CASSPDEKLFF. The CDR3 nucleotides are TGTGCCAGCAGCCCGGATGAAAAACTGTTTTTT.

This clone was detected ten times or more. The chain employs TRBV4-1 and TRBJ2-7; 8 bases align to TRBD1. The CDR3 has 15 residues. V was pared by 1 base and J by 4 bases, with 6 bases of the junction left unmatched. The germline V gene encodes CDR1 MGHRA and CDR2 YSYEKL. The CDR3 DNA is TGCGCCAGCAGCCAAGTCCCCAGGGGGCGATACGAGCAGTACTTC. This gives the protein CASSQVPRGRYEQYF.

The rearrangement joins TRBV3-1 (or the pseudogene TRBV3-2) to TRBJ2-1, with 14 bases fitting TRBD2. Unmatched junction bases numbered 4, after V lost 3 bases and J lost 6 bases. CDR3 size: 16 residues. Germline V lookup: CDR1 LGHDT, CDR2 YNNKEL (reference sequence). DNA of the CDR3: TGTGCCAGCAGCCAGAAGACTAGCGGGAGGGCCAATGAGCAGTTCTTC. Translated, it gives CASSQKTSGRANEQFF.

A single count supports this clone. V is TRBV2 and J is TRBJ1-1, with 8 bases fitting TRBD1. Germline loops: CDR1 SNHLY, CDR2 FYNNEI. J gave up 4 bases and V 6 bases, and 7 bases lay outside the gene matches. There are 14 residues in the CDR3. CDR3 nucleotides: TGTGCCAGCAGGGCAGGGGGCGCGGTCACTGAAGCTTTCTTT. It specifies CASRAGGAVTEAFF.

The V and J genes are TRBV27 and TRBJ1-2; TRBD1 might be the D (5 bases). Looked up from germline, CDR1 is MNHEY and CDR2 is SMNVEV (reference sequence). The CDR3 loop spans 15 amino acids. Trimming took off 5 bases at V and 4 bases at J, with 17 bases between the two ends. The CDR3 coding sequence is TGTGCCAGCAGTGTAGGGGCAGCCGCCTCCTATGGCTACACCTTC. As protein: CASSVGAAASYGYTF.

The chain has TRBV4-1 and TRBJ2-2; D may be TRBD1 (6 bases). Trimming cost V 1 base and J 4 bases, with 10 bases left between them. The CDR3 contains 15 residues. The germline CDR1 and CDR2 sequences are MGHRA and YSYEKL. The CDR3 nucleotides read TGCGCCAGCAGCCAAGGGACAGTAGGCACCGGGGAGCTGTTTTTT. This codes for CASSQGTVGTGELFF.

In DNA, the CDR3 is TGTGCCAGCAGTGAGCAGGCCAGTGGGAGTGAAAAACTGTTTTTT. Translating gives CASSEQASGSEKLFF. This chain uses TRBV2 with TRBJ1-4; D is ambiguous. The germline CDR1 and CDR2 sequences are SNHLY and FYNNEI. The CDR3 covers 15 residues. Trimming pared 3 bases from V and 7 bases from J, leaving 15 bases between.

This clone was seen just once. The chain links TRBV10-3 to TRBJ1-6, with D possibly being TRBD1 (5 bases). The germline gives CDR1 ENHRY, CDR2 SYGVKD. The V end was cut by 0 bases, the J end by 10 bases, with 10 bases between. This CDR3 contains 14 residues. This CDR3 reads CAISESWRDSPLHF. In DNA, the CDR3 is TGTGCCATCAGTGAGTCGTGGAGGGACTCACCCCTCCACTTT.

The chain links TRBV6-6 to TRBJ2-7; tentatively, D is TRBD1 (6 bases). Between the trimmed V and J ends, which lost 4 bases and 4 bases, there was a span of 8 bases. CDR1 and CDR2 (germline): MNHNY, SVGAGI (reference sequence). CDR3 length: 12 amino acids. CDR3 DNA sequence: TGTGCCAGCAGTTCAGGGGAATACGAGCAGTACTTC. Its translation is CASSSGEYEQYF.

The DNA of the CDR3 is TGTGCCAGCAGACGCGAGACTGAAGCTTTCTTT. Translation: CASRRETEAFF. This chain links TRBV25-1 with TRBJ1-1; the D is unclear. Germline-derived CDR1 and CDR2 are MGHDK and SYGVNS. CDR3 length: 11 residues. The V and J ends lost 6 bases and 5 bases respectively, with 7 bases between them.

The genes are TRBV25-1 and TRBJ2-3, with TRBD2 matching 13 bases. Unmatched junction bases numbered 4, after V lost 4 bases and J lost 0 bases. CDR3 length: 17 residues. Germline CDR1 is MGHDK and CDR2 is SYGVNS. The CDR3 sequence: CASSGGTSGVSTDTQYF. DNA for the CDR3: TGTGCCAGCAGTGGAGGGACTAGCGGGGTTAGCACAGATACGCAGTATTTT.

This chain connects TRBV15 to TRBJ2-1; TRBD2 aligns across 8 bases. Germline V gene sequence: CDR1 LNHNV, CDR2 YYDKDF (reference sequence). CDR3 length: 18 residues. The V segment lost 1 base and the J segment 3 bases; nucleotides outside the gene matches: 11. The CDR3 DNA is TGTGCCACCAGCAGAGCCACCTTTACTAGCGGTAACTACAATGAGCAGTTCTTC. As protein: CATSRATFTSGNYNEQFF. Using reference TRBV15 and TRBJ2-1 for the parts outside the CDR3, the full variable domain is DAMVIQNPRYQVTQFGKPVTLSCSQTLNHNVMYWYQQKSSQAPKLLFHYYDKDFNNEADTPDNFQSRRPNTSFCFLDIRSPGLGDTAMYLCATSRATFTSGNYNEQFFGPGTRLTVL.

This clone appeared a single time. CDR3: CASSSPGQGAYGYTF. In nucleotides, the CDR3 is TGTGCCAGCAGTTCCCCCGGACAGGGGGCCTATGGCTACACCTTC. This chain links TRBV28 with TRBJ1-2; 11 bases align to TRBD1. There are 15 residues in the CDR3. The trim removed 4 bases at V and 4 bases at J, leaving 5 bases unmatched. Germline V gene lookup returns CDR1 MDHEN and CDR2 SYDVKM.

This chain joins TRBV24-1 and TRBJ2-3, with a tentative D call TRBD2 (5 bases). Germline V lookup: CDR1 KGHDR, CDR2 SFDVKD. The CDR3 runs to 13 residues. V was cut by 9 bases and J by 3 bases, with 12 bases left in between. The CDR3 sequence is CATGETVTDTQYF. The CDR3, as DNA: TGTGCCACCGGGGAGACTGTTACAGATACGCAGTATTTT.

The chain employs TRBV5-1 and TRBJ2-7, with a tentative D call TRBD2 (5 bases). V lost 0 bases, J lost 6 bases, and 13 bases lay in between. Germline values: CDR1 SGHRS, CDR2 YFSETQ. The CDR3 is 14 amino acids. The CDR3 loop reads CASSLDSGGLEQYF. CDR3 in DNA: TGCGCCAGCAGCTTGGATTCCGGAGGTCTCGAGCAGTACTTC.

The V call is TRBV25-1, the J call TRBJ2-7, with 7 nucleotides matching TRBD1. Germline V gene lookup returns CDR1 MGHDK and CDR2 SYGVNS. V lost 6 bases to trimming and J lost 5 bases; unmatched junction nucleotides: 7. This CDR3 is 13 amino acids long. The CDR3, as DNA: TGTGCCAGCAGCTCGGGACAGACGAACGAGCAGTACTTC. It codes for CASSSGQTNEQYF.

The V call is TRBV5-4, the J call TRBJ2-5; 8 nucleotides match TRBD1. Looked up from germline, CDR1 is SGHNT and CDR2 is YYREEE (reference sequence). Losses at the gene ends were 4 bases for V and 1 base for J; bases not matched to a gene: 3. This CDR3 has 14 amino acids. CDR3 DNA sequence: TGTGCCAGCAGCCAACAGGGGGGCCAAGAGACCCAGTACTTC. Encoded protein: CASSQQGGQETQYF.

This clone has a handful of counts. The V and J genes are TRBV24-1 and TRBJ2-2, with 8 positions matching TRBD1. Germline-derived CDR1 and CDR2 are KGHDR and SFDVKD. V dropped 3 bases and J dropped 5; count of bases not matched to a gene: 7. This CDR3 is built from 16 residues. CDR3 in DNA: TGTGCCACCAGTGATCCCGGGACAGGAGGTACCGGGGAGCTGTTTTTT. Protein product: CATSDPGTGGTGELFF.

V gene TRBV7-2 combines with J gene TRBJ1-3; possible D gene TRBD1, 6 bases. The CDR3 runs to 15 residues. Trimming removed 6 bases at V and 3 bases at J, with 15 bases between. Per germline, CDR1 SGHTA and CDR2 FQGNSA. The CDR3 protein is CASSGRGEGGNTIYF. Written as DNA, the CDR3 is TGTGCCAGCAGTGGCAGGGGTGAGGGTGGAAACACCATATATTTT. Looking up the rest from reference TRBV7-2 and TRBJ1-3 gives the full variable domain: GAGVSQSPSNKVTEKGKDVELRCDPISGHTALYWYRQSLGQGLEFLIYFQGNSAPDKSGLPSDRFSAERTGGSVSTLTIQRTQQEDSAVYLCASSGRGEGGNTIYFGEGSWLTVV.